This is a list of T cell receptor beta chains from one sample in a study of CD8+ T cells in alopecia areata. Repertoires were generated with immunoSEQ multiplex PCR, while TCRdb's copy carries only in-frame clones and drops some. The sample carries 90,000 to 130,000 clones, 59% recorded once. Sequencing was carried out using CD8+ T cells sorted from blood. All receptors come from a human donor in good health. Each CDR3 is given with its conserved first and last residue. Each record gives: J gene, V gene, D gene, clone size, CDR3 protein, CDR3 DNA. D genes are given only for firm matches. Only some rows state a clone size, as once, few, many or a class for expanded clones.

TRBJ2-5	TRBV4-3	TRBD1	large	CASSQGQGMRGQETQYF	TGCGCCAGCAGCCAAGGACAGGGGATGCGAGGCCAAGAGACCCAGTACTTC
TRBJ2-7	TRBV7-9	TRBD1	few	CASSSRQGPLPEQYF	TGTGCCAGCAGCTCCAGACAGGGCCCTCTTCCCGAGCAGTACTTC
TRBJ1-1	TRBV7-6	TRBD1	NA	CASSLTGALNTEAFF	TGTGCCAGCAGCCTGACAGGGGCCTTGAACACTGAAGCTTTCTTT
TRBJ1-2	TRBV29-1	TRBD1	NA	CSAPRQGGSGYTF	TGCAGCGCCCCTCGCCAGGGGGGGAGCGGCTACACCTTC
TRBJ1-2	TRBV29-1	NA	once	CSTAAGQGYTF	TGCAGTACGGCGGCAGGGCAAGGCTACACCTTC
TRBJ1-2	TRBV7-8	NA	NA	CASSLTGRGDGYTF	TGTGCCAGCAGCCTAACGGGGCGTGGGGATGGCTACACCTTC
TRBJ2-3	TRBV6-6	TRBD2	NA	CASSPQLAGGPDTQYF	TGTGCCAGCAGCCCCCAGTTAGCGGGGGGTCCAGATACGCAGTATTTT
TRBJ2-2	TRBV2	NA	NA	CASSDAGTGELFF	TGTGCCAGCAGTGATGCGGGGACCGGGGAGCTGTTTTTT
TRBJ1-2	TRBV25-1	NA	NA	CASSRGPGVYGYTF	TGTGCCAGCAGCCGGGGCCCTGGCGTCTATGGCTACACCTTC
TRBJ2-5	TRBV15	TRBD1	NA	CATSSGRTGQQETQYF	TGTGCCACCAGCAGCGGACGGACAGGGCAACAAGAGACCCAGTACTTC
TRBJ2-7	TRBV7-8	NA	few	CASSLVGTDPTYEQYF	TGTGCCAGCAGCTTAGTTGGGACTGACCCGACCTACGAGCAGTACTTC
TRBJ2-6	TRBV6-4	NA	NA	CASSSSPSNSGANVLTF	TGTGCCAGCAGTTCTAGCCCGTCAAACTCTGGGGCCAACGTCCTGACTTTC
TRBJ2-4	TRBV30	NA	NA	CAWGGRGIQYF	TGTGCCTGGGGTGGACGTGGGATTCAGTACTTC
TRBJ2-5	TRBV2	NA	few	CASSEVALETQYF	TGTGCCAGCAGTGAAGTGGCTTTGGAGACCCAGTACTTC
TRBJ2-1	TRBV15	NA	NA	CATSTGDGEQFF	TGTGCCACCAGCACGGGAGACGGTGAGCAGTTCTTC
TRBJ1-6	TRBV7-6	NA	few	CASSPWTDGSPLHF	TGTGCCAGCAGCCCCTGGACAGACGGCTCACCCCTCCACTTT
TRBJ2-1	TRBV29-1	TRBD1	NA	CSVSGTVSVKAYNEQFF	TGCAGCGTTTCCGGGACAGTCTCCGTGAAGGCCTACAATGAGCAGTTCTTC
TRBJ1-1	TRBV7-9	NA	NA	CASSFWEWPNTEAFF	TGTGCCAGCAGCTTCTGGGAATGGCCGAACACTGAAGCTTTCTTT
TRBJ2-2	TRBV4-1	TRBD2	NA	CASSQVLRGANTGELFF	TGCGCCAGCAGCCAAGTTTTGCGGGGGGCAAACACCGGGGAGCTGTTTTTT
TRBJ2-3	TRBV10-3	TRBD2	few	CAISDSGGDRTDTQYF	TGTGCCATCAGCGATAGCGGGGGGGATCGCACAGATACGCAGTATTTT
TRBJ2-3	TRBV4-3	TRBD1	NA	CASSQDAPTGLGDTQYF	TGCGCCAGCAGCCAAGACGCCCCGACAGGGTTGGGAGATACGCAGTATTTT
TRBJ1-1	TRBV5-8	NA	NA	CASSDSGELGVTEAFF	TGTGCCAGCAGCGATTCAGGGGAACTCGGGGTCACTGAAGCTTTCTTT
TRBJ1-4	TRBV7-9	TRBD1	NA	CASSPNVRGNEKLFF	TGTGCCAGCAGCCCCAACGTCAGGGGGAACGAAAAACTGTTTTTT
TRBJ1-5	TRBV7-8	NA	NA	CATRPGRVASGQPQHF	TGTGCCACCAGACCTGGGAGGGTCGCTTCGGGTCAGCCCCAGCATTTT
TRBJ1-1	TRBV4-1	NA	NA	CASSQELTAMNTEAFF	TGCGCCAGCAGCCAAGAACTCACGGCTATGAACACTGAAGCTTTCTTT
TRBJ2-3	TRBV9	NA	NA	CASSGGTRADTQYF	TGTGCCAGCAGCGGTGGTACTAGAGCAGATACGCAGTATTTT
TRBJ1-2	TRBV29-1	NA	NA	CSVGRGVNYGYTF	TGCAGCGTTGGAAGAGGGGTCAACTATGGCTACACCTTC
TRBJ1-1	TRBV9	NA	NA	CASSPQRGAGTEAFF	TGTGCCAGCAGCCCTCAGAGGGGGGCGGGGACTGAAGCTTTCTTT
TRBJ1-6	TRBV4-2	NA	NA	CASSQESSYNSPLHF	TGTGCCAGCAGCCAAGAATCCAGCTATAATTCACCCCTCCACTTT
TRBJ2-2	TRBV13	NA	NA	CASSLYLLAPGELFF	TGTGCCAGCAGCTTATATCTACTAGCTCCCGGGGAGCTGTTTTTT
TRBJ1-1	TRBV13	NA	few	CASSFTGRTEAFF	TGTGCCAGCAGCTTCACAGGGCGCACTGAAGCTTTCTTT
TRBJ2-2	TRBV28	TRBD1	NA	CASNSWGQTTGELFF	TGTGCCAGCAATTCGTGGGGACAGACGACCGGGGAGCTGTTTTTT
TRBJ1-1	TRBV13	NA	NA	CASSLVYTEAFF	TGTGCCAGCAGCTTAGTGTACACTGAAGCTTTCTTT
TRBJ1-1	TRBV29-1	NA	few	CSVVIVYPTEAFF	TGCAGCGTTGTAATTGTGTACCCCACTGAAGCTTTCTTT
TRBJ2-7	TRBV6-1	NA	NA	CASSEESGDRVDEQYF	TGTGCCAGCAGTGAAGAGTCGGGGGACAGAGTAGACGAGCAGTACTTC
TRBJ2-3	TRBV13	NA	NA	CASSPRTSTDTQYF	TGTGCCAGCAGCCCGAGGACCAGCACAGATACGCAGTATTTT
TRBJ2-2	TRBV29-1	TRBD1	few	CSVGTGGTGELFF	TGCAGCGTTGGTACAGGGGGGACCGGGGAGCTGTTTTTT
TRBJ1-1	TRBV29-1	NA	few	CSVVLPNTEAFF	TGCAGCGTTGTATTGCCGAACACTGAAGCTTTCTTT
TRBJ2-7	TRBV7-9	NA	few	CASSQPLGEQYF	TGTGCCAGCAGCCAACCTTTGGGGGAGCAGTACTTC
TRBJ2-1	TRBV27	NA	NA	CASSLGPGQSLYNEQFF	TGTGCCAGCAGCCTCGGGCCGGGGCAGTCACTCTACAATGAGCAGTTCTTC
TRBJ2-2	TRBV30	NA	NA	CAWSVGGSGELFF	TGTGCCTGGAGTGTCGGTGGGTCCGGGGAGCTGTTTTTT
TRBJ1-2	TRBV29-1	TRBD1	NA	CSVRTGFDYGYTF	TGCAGCGTCCGGACAGGGTTTGACTATGGCTACACCTTC
TRBJ2-3	TRBV7-9	TRBD2	NA	CASSLTSGGADTQYF	TGTGCCAGCAGCTTGACTAGCGGGGGGGCAGATACGCAGTATTTT
TRBJ2-1	TRBV4-1	NA	NA	CASSLVVPRDEQFF	TGCGCCAGCAGCCTCGTCGTCCCGAGGGATGAGCAGTTCTTC
TRBJ1-2	TRBV29-1	NA	NA	CSVVEFEGWDGYTF	TGCAGCGTTGTTGAGTTTGAGGGATGGGATGGCTACACCTTC
TRBJ1-2	TRBV10-3	TRBD1	NA	CAIRGDRLRTYGYTF	TGTGCCATCAGGGGGGACAGGCTGAGAACCTATGGCTACACCTTC
TRBJ2-1	TRBV5-6	NA	NA	CASSPDPGVRNEQFF	TGTGCCAGCAGCCCGGACCCGGGGGTACGCAATGAGCAGTTCTTC
TRBJ1-3	TRBV5-1	TRBD1	NA	CASSLGTAGNTIYF	TGCGCCAGCAGCCTCGGGACAGCTGGAAACACCATATATTTT
TRBJ2-7	TRBV11-2	NA	NA	CASSLDLRVGYEQYF	TGTGCCAGCAGCTTAGATCTAAGGGTCGGCTACGAGCAGTACTTC
TRBJ2-1	TRBV13	NA	NA	CASSSGRDEQFF	TGTGCCAGCAGCTCTGGTAGGGATGAGCAGTTCTTC